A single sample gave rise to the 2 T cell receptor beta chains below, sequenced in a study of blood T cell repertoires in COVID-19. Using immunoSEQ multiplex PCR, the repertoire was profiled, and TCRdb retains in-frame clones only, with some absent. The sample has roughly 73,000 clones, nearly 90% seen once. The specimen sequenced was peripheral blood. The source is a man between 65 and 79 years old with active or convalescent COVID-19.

For the CDR3, the DNA is TGTGCCAGCAGCGTAGTAAGGGGGCCGGGCTATGGCTACACCTTC. It encodes CASSVVRGPGYGYTF. V and J are TRBV9 and TRBJ1-2; 7 bases are a match to TRBD1. The germline gives CDR1 SGDLS, CDR2 YYNGEE. The length of the CDR3 is 15 residues. J gave up 4 bases and V 0 bases, and 6 bases lay outside the gene matches.

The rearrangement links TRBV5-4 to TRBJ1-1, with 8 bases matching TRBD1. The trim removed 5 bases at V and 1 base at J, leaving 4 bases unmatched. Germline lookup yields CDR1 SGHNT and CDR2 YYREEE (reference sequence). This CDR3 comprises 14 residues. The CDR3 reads CASRPGGRNTEAFF. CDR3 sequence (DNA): TGTGCCAGCAGACCAGGGGGCCGGAACACTGAAGCTTTCTTT.